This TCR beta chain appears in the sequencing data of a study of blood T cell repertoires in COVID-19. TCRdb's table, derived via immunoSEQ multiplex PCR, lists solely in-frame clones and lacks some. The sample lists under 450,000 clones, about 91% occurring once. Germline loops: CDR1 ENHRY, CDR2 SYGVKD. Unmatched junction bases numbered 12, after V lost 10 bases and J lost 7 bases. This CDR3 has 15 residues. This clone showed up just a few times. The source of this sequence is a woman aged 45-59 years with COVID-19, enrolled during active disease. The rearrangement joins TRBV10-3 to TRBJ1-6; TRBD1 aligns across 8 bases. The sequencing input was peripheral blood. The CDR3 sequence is CATKGSTGDNSPLHF. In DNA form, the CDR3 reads TGTGCCACAAAGGGATCGACAGGGGACAATTCACCCCTCCACTTT.